The next 26 T cell receptor beta chains were all read from a single sample in a study of human T cells and chemical hapten exposure. Time point of the sample: patch test 1, 2 weeks after DPC sensitization. Treatment defined: therapeutic diphenylcyclopropenone sensitization with weekly scalp DPC. TCRdb independently ran MiXCR on the RACE reads; one entry per CDR3 protein. Of some 49,000 distinct CDR3 sequences in the sample, about 9% are singletons; the top ten hold less than 5%. Sequenced material: whole blood, taken in connection with sensitization to the hapten diphenylcyclopropenone (DPC). The receptors come from a woman aged 45-59 years with alopecia areata. Some clones in this sample may be carry-over from other donors' samples.

Note on this clonotype: Being one base from a much bigger clone, this may be a read error. The chain uses TRBV12-3 or TRBV12-4 and TRBJ2-5; D is unclear. This CDR3 comprises 13 residues. V shed 1 base and J shed 8 bases, with 11 bases lying between them. CDR3 DNA sequence: TGTGCCAGCAGTTTAGTAAGGGTGTCAACCCAGTACTTC. This encodes CASSLVRVSTQYF.

The table lists this clonotype with many counts. The V gene is TRBV18, the J gene TRBJ2-2, with TRBD1 as a possible D gene (6 bases). Germline values: CDR1 KGHSH, CDR2 LQKENI. V lost 3 bases and J lost 6, with 14 bases in between. CDR3 size: 15 residues. The CDR3 region has the DNA TGTGCCAGCTCACCGAACAGGGCAGGCGCCGGGGAGCTGTTTTTT. As protein: CASSPNRAGAGELFF.

This clonotype turned up a few times. The chain has TRBV4-1 and TRBJ1-4; 10 nucleotides agree with TRBD1. This CDR3 spans 15 amino acids. V shed 1 base, J shed 8 bases, and the junction held 4 bases outside the gene matches. Germline CDR1 is MGHRA and CDR2 is YSYEKL. This CDR3 is CASSQVGQGGEKLFF. CDR3 sequence (DNA): TGCGCCAGCAGCCAAGTAGGACAGGGGGGCGAAAAACTGTTTTTT.

This clonotype came up many times. The chain links TRBV15 to TRBJ2-7; D remains ambiguous. From germline, CDR1 is LNHNV and CDR2 YYDKDF (reference sequence). The CDR3 has 14 residues. Trimming took 0 bases from V and 6 from J, leaving 12 bases between them. CDR3 region: CATSRDRSASEQYF. The DNA of the CDR3 is TGTGCCACCAGCAGAGATCGGAGTGCGAGCGAGCAGTACTTC.

A note on this clonotype: Given a much more abundant clone one base away, this may be a read error. The chain is built from TRBV5-8 and TRBJ2-3, with D unresolved. Germline V gene lookup returns CDR1 SGHTS and CDR2 YDEGEE. This CDR3 is built from 14 residues. The CDR3 DNA follows: TGTACCAGCACCTACCCCTCGGGCACAGATACGCAGTATTTT. As protein: CTSTYPSGTDTQYF. The entire variable domain, with the rest obtained from reference TRBV5-8 and TRBJ2-3, is as follows: EAGVTQSPTHLIKTRGQQATLRCSPISGHTSVYWYQQALGLGLQFLLWYDEGEERNRGNFPPRFSGRQFPNYSSELNVNALELEDSALYLCTSTYPSGTDTQYFGPGTRLTVL.

This clonotype was picked up many times. CDR3 loop: CSVEDSNLMGTGGSGELFF. The CDR3 nucleotides are TGCAGCGTTGAAGATTCTAATTTGATGGGGACAGGGGGTTCCGGGGAGCTGTTTTTT. This chain links TRBV29-1 with TRBJ2-2; 11 bases line up with TRBD1. V gave up 0 bases and J gave up 6 bases; unmatched junction bases: 15. Germline V gene sequence: CDR1 SQVTM, CDR2 ANQGSEA. The CDR3 runs 19 residues.

The table lists this clonotype with many counts. This chain links TRBV12-3 or TRBV12-4 with TRBJ2-6, with D unresolved. The CDR3 is 18 residues long. V was pared by 5 bases and J by 0 bases, with 17 bases between. CDR3 sequence reads: CASSPSRGSNSGANVLTF. CDR3 coding DNA: TGTGCCAGCAGTCCCAGTCGTGGTAGTAACTCTGGGGCCAACGTCCTGACTTTC.

This clonotype was seen at least ten times. This chain uses TRBV29-1 with TRBJ2-1; D not certain. Germline V gene sequence: CDR1 SQVTM, CDR2 ANQGSEA. The CDR3 extends over 12 amino acids. Deletions cut 6 bases from V and 6 bases from J, with 12 bases between. In nucleotides, the CDR3 is TGCAGCGTCCCGTCCCAGTTCAATGAGCAGTTCTTC. Amino acids: CSVPSQFNEQFF.

This clonotype showed up many times. The V and J genes are TRBV27 and TRBJ2-3; TRBD2 matches at 10 bases. Germline trimming cut 3 bases from V and 3 bases from J; bases unmatched to any gene: 6. The CDR3 runs 16 residues. Germline CDR1 reads MNHEY; CDR2 reads SMNVEV (reference sequence). The CDR3, as DNA: TGTGCCAGCAGTTTTGCTAGCGGGAGTGGGACAGATACGCAGTATTTT. It translates to CASSFASGSGTDTQYF.

The rearrangement joins TRBV7-2 to TRBJ2-6; D remains unclear. The length of the CDR3 is 17 residues. Between the trimmed V and J ends, which lost 1 base and 0 bases, there was a span of 10 bases. Germline values: CDR1 SGHTA, CDR2 FQGNSA. The CDR3 region has the DNA TGTGCCAGCAGCTTAGGGGCATCGAACTCTGGGGCCAACGTCCTGACTTTC. Translated, it gives CASSLGASNSGANVLTF. The entire variable domain, with the rest obtained from reference TRBV7-2 and TRBJ2-6, is as follows: GAGVSQSPSNKVTEKGKDVELRCDPISGHTALYWYRQSLGQGLEFLIYFQGNSAPDKSGLPSDRFSAERTGGSVSTLTIQRTQQEDSAVYLCASSLGASNSGANVLTFGAGSRLTVL.

This clonotype has ten or more counts. The chain links TRBV7-9 to TRBJ1-2, with a weak D call TRBD1 (5 bases). CDR3 size: 13 residues. Germline V gene sequence: CDR1 SEHNR, CDR2 FQNEAQ (reference sequence). V gave up 5 bases and J gave up 5 bases, with 12 bases separating them. The CDR3 DNA reads as TGTGCCAGCAGCGCCGGGACCGCTTATGGCTACACCTTC. It translates to CASSAGTAYGYTF.

This clonotype was seen many times. The chain has TRBV28 and TRBJ2-3, with TRBD1 matching 8 bases. This CDR3 comprises 17 residues. The germline V gene has CDR1 MDHEN and CDR2 SYDVKM. The V gene end was trimmed by 2 bases and the J gene end by 6 bases; junction bases not matched to a gene: 13. The CDR3 coding sequence is TGTGCCAGCAGTTTAGGAGGGACAGGTCATGTTGGGGATACGCAGTATTTT. This gives the protein CASSLGGTGHVGDTQYF.

This clonotype came up many times. The V call is TRBV14, the J call TRBJ2-2, with D perhaps matching TRBD1 or TRBD2 (5 bases each). CDR1 and CDR2 from the germline V gene are SGHDN and FVKESK. CDR3 length: 20 amino acids. V lost 4 bases, J lost 6 bases, and 30 bases lay in between. CDR3 nucleotide sequence: TGTGCCAGCAGCCGCCATTCAGGGCTCGTTCGGGAATTTTTAGCCGGGGAGCTGTTTTTT. This translates into CASSRHSGLVREFLAGELFF. Supplemented by reference TRBV14 and TRBJ2-2, the full variable domain reads EAGVTQFPSHSVIEKGQTVTLRCDPISGHDNLYWYRRVMGKEIKFLLHFVKESKQDESGMPNNRFLAERTGGTYSTLKVQPAELEDSGVYFCASSRHSGLVREFLAGELFFGEGSRLTVL.

This clonotype was counted a few times. The chain links TRBV9 to TRBJ2-7; TRBD2 aligns across 8 bases. Germline-derived CDR1 and CDR2 are SGDLS and YYNGEE. CDR3 length equals 15 residues. The V and J ends lost 4 bases and 3 bases, in that order; junction bases with no gene match: 9. The CDR3 sequence: CASSPSVREDYEQYF. CDR3 DNA sequence: TGTGCCAGCAGCCCATCGGTGCGGGAGGACTACGAGCAGTACTTC.

This clonotype was recorded many times. This chain joins TRBV7-9 and TRBJ2-7; 9 bases are a match to TRBD1. V was pared by 5 bases and J by 2 bases, with 7 bases of the junction left unmatched. The CDR3 runs 15 residues. Per germline, CDR1 SEHNR and CDR2 FQNEAQ (reference sequence). The chain's CDR3 is CASSHRDRAPYEQYF. CDR3 in DNA: TGTGCCAGCAGCCACCGGGACAGGGCGCCCTACGAGCAGTACTTC. Filled out from reference TRBV7-9 and TRBJ2-7, the complete variable domain reads DTGVSQNPRHKITKRGQNVTFRCDPISEHNRLYWYRQTLGQGPEFLTYFQNEAQLEKSRLLSDRFSAERPKGSFSTLEIQRTEQGDSAMYLCASSHRDRAPYEQYFGPGTRLTVT.

This clonotype was recorded many times. The chain employs TRBV6-5 and TRBJ2-1; no clear D. The CDR3 contains 15 residues. V lost 5 bases and J 9 bases, leaving 20 bases between the germline ends. The germline V gene has CDR1 MNHEY and CDR2 SVGAGI. This chain's CDR3 is CASSPNFRVISEQFF. Here the CDR3 DNA reads TGTGCCAGCAGTCCTAATTTCCGGGTTATCAGTGAGCAGTTCTTC.

Ten or more counts support this clonotype. V is TRBV10-3 and J is TRBJ2-7, with 9 bases fitting TRBD1. V was pared by 4 bases and J by 4 bases, with 17 bases of the junction left unmatched. CDR3 length equals 18 residues. Germline values: CDR1 ENHRY, CDR2 SYGVKD. The CDR3 bases are TGTGCCATCAGTGGGCCCTCCAGGGACAGGGCGGAAAAGTACGAGCAGTACTTC. Its protein product is CAISGPSRDRAEKYEQYF.

This clonotype has a count of ten or more. This chain joins TRBV4-1 and TRBJ2-1; D is tentatively TRBD1 or TRBD2 (5 bases each). V was shortened by 6 bases and J by 5 bases, with 29 bases between the two germline ends. Per germline, CDR1 MGHRA and CDR2 YSYEKL. This CDR3 has 19 amino acids. The CDR3 region has the DNA TGCGCCAGCAGACCCTGGTTGGGGGAGCCCACACGCACACACAATGAGCAGTTCTTC. Encoded protein: CASRPWLGEPTRTHNEQFF.

This clonotype was recorded many times. The J gene is TRBJ1-6, the V gene TRBV10-3; no clear D gene. The CDR3 has 14 amino acids. Germline CDR1 ENHRY, CDR2 SYGVKD. Trimming removed 8 bases from V and 7 bases from J, with 15 bases in between. CDR3 in amino acids: CAIGDGVNNSPLHF. Here the CDR3 DNA reads TGTGCCATCGGAGATGGGGTTAACAATTCACCCCTCCACTTT.

Ten or more counts support this clonotype. The V and J genes are TRBV6-5 and TRBJ1-1, with D perhaps matching TRBD1 (6 bases). Germline V CDR1 and CDR2: MNHEY, SVGAGI. With 4 bases removed from V and 8 bases from J, the gap between germline ends came to 20 bases. The CDR3 is 15 amino acids. The CDR3 region has the DNA TGTGCCAGCAGTTTCAGTTACATGGGGGGCGCGGAAGCTTTCTTT. Protein product: CASSFSYMGGAEAFF.

This clonotype has just a few counts. The J gene is TRBJ2-1, the V gene TRBV29-1; possible D gene TRBD1, 6 bases. This CDR3 region has 13 residues. The germline V and J ends were trimmed by 4 bases and 9 bases, with 16 bases remaining between them. Germline CDR1 and CDR2: SQVTM and ANQGSEA. This CDR3 is CSVAGTRLGEQFF. Written as DNA, the CDR3 is TGCAGCGTTGCCGGGACACGGCTGGGTGAGCAGTTCTTC.

Only a few counts were recorded for this clonotype. The rearrangement uses TRBV5-5 and TRBJ1-1; 7 bases map to TRBD1. V trimming: 3 bases; J trimming: 0 bases; junction bases outside the gene matches: 14. CDR1 is SGHKS, CDR2 YYEKEE, per germline (reference sequence). CDR3 length: 18 residues. CDR3 amino acids: CASSWQPGQRIMNTEAFF. DNA for the CDR3: TGTGCCAGCAGCTGGCAACCGGGACAGCGGATAATGAACACTGAAGCTTTCTTT.

This clonotype was seen many times. The chain uses TRBV7-6 and TRBJ2-2; D possibly corresponds to TRBD1 (6 bases). Germline CDR1 SGHVS, CDR2 FNYEAQ. The CDR3 has 14 amino acids. The V and J ends lost 5 bases and 5 bases respectively, with 12 bases between them. CDR3 in DNA: TGTGCCAGCAGCCACAGGGTGGGGACCGGGGAGCTGTTTTTT. It translates to CASSHRVGTGELFF.

This clonotype was observed at least ten times. The rearrangement links TRBV28 to TRBJ1-5, with TRBD1 as a possible D gene (6 bases). The CDR3 has 15 residues. Germline loops: CDR1 MDHEN, CDR2 SYDVKM. Trimming removed 9 bases at V and 4 bases at J, with 19 bases between. CDR3 coding DNA: TGTGCCAGTGGGGGGGGCAGGCTGAATAATCAGCCCCAGCATTTT. This sequence encodes CASGGGRLNNQPQHF.

The sample holds many counts of this clonotype. The chain carries TRBV12-3 or TRBV12-4 and TRBJ2-4, with no clear D. Trimming cost V 3 bases and J 0 bases, with 9 bases left between them. The CDR3 length is 15 residues. The chain's CDR3 is CASSLETSAKNIQYF. The CDR3 bases are TGTGCCAGCAGTTTGGAGACCTCAGCCAAAAACATTCAGTACTTC.

This clonotype was found many times. The chain employs TRBV6-1 and TRBJ1-5, with a tentative D call TRBD1 (5 bases). The CDR3 length is 13 residues. Trimming took off 6 bases at V and 5 bases at J, with 11 bases between the two ends. The germline gives CDR1 MNHNS, CDR2 SASEGT. CDR3 sequence reads: CASSQGIYQPQHF. CDR3 DNA sequence: TGTGCCAGCAGCCAGGGAATATATCAGCCCCAGCATTTT.